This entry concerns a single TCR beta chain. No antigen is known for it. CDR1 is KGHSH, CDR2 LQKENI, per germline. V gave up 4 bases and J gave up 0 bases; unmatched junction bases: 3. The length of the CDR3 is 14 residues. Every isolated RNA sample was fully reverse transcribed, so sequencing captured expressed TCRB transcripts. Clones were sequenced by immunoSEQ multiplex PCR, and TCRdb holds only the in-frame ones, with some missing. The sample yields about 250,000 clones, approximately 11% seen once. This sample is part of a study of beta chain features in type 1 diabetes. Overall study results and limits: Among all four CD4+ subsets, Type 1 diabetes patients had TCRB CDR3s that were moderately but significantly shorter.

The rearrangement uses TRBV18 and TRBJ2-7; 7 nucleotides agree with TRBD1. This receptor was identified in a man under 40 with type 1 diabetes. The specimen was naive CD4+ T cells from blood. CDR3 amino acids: CASSQGQYSYEQYF. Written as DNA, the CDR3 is TGTGCCAGCTCACAGGGACAGTACTCCTACGAGCAGTACTTC.